These T cell receptor beta chains were read from a single sample in a study of metastatic and nonmetastatic thyroid tumors. TCRdb re-called clones via MiXCR from the PCR reads. Here the sample spans over 50,000 clones, 25% to 35% being singletons. The sequenced sample consisted of blood. The receptors stem from a female donor with papillary thyroid cancer or a benign thyroid nodule (not recorded which). Some clones in this sample may be carry-over from other donors' samples. The CDR3 runs from the conserved cysteine through the conserved F or W. Fields, in order: clone size, J gene, V gene, D gene, CDR3 protein, CDR3 DNA. The D gene is left open where the match is weak. Not all rows give a size; the values are once, few, many and, for expanded clones, a class.

abundance: .; j_gene: TRBJ1-2; v_gene: TRBV12-3/TRBV12-4; d_gene: .; CDR3aa: CASISSRAPYGYTF; CDR3nt: TGTGCCAGCATTTCATCTCGGGCCCCCTATGGCTACACCTTC
abundance: many; j_gene: TRBJ2-7; v_gene: TRBV12-3/TRBV12-4; d_gene: .; CDR3aa: CASSDVGGIEEQYF; CDR3nt: TGTGCCAGCAGTGACGTTGGGGGGATCGAGGAGCAGTACTTC
abundance: few; j_gene: TRBJ2-7; v_gene: TRBV10-3; d_gene: TRBD2; CDR3aa: CAIGGDRAYEQYF; CDR3nt: TGTGCCATCGGGGGGGACCGGGCCTACGAGCAGTACTTC
abundance: .; j_gene: TRBJ2-7; v_gene: TRBV11-2; d_gene: .; CDR3aa: CASSLGQGYLRDYEQYF; CDR3nt: TGTGCCAGCAGCTTGGGCCAGGGATACCTTCGCGACTACGAGCAGTACTTC
abundance: .; j_gene: TRBJ2-2; v_gene: TRBV15; d_gene: TRBD2; CDR3aa: CATSRDRSGTTDTGELFF; CDR3nt: TGTGCCACCAGCAGAGATCGGTCTGGGACTACCGACACCGGGGAGCTGTTTTTT
abundance: .; j_gene: TRBJ2-2; v_gene: TRBV6-6; d_gene: .; CDR3aa: CASSYEAANTGELFF; CDR3nt: TGTGCCAGCAGTTACGAGGCGGCGAACACCGGGGAGCTGTTTTTT
abundance: .; j_gene: TRBJ2-7; v_gene: TRBV7-2; d_gene: .; CDR3aa: CASSPARYEQYF; CDR3nt: TGTGCCAGCAGCCCCGCCCGATACGAGCAGTACTTC
abundance: .; j_gene: TRBJ2-2; v_gene: TRBV6-4; d_gene: .; CDR3aa: CASSDATSTSTGELFF; CDR3nt: TGTGCCAGCAGTGACGCGACCTCGACTAGCACCGGGGAGCTGTTTTTT
abundance: few; j_gene: TRBJ1-6; v_gene: TRBV27; d_gene: .; CDR3aa: CASSFIGDPLHF; CDR3nt: TGTGCCAGCAGTTTTATCGGAGACCCCCTCCACTTT
abundance: few; j_gene: TRBJ2-7; v_gene: TRBV6-1; d_gene: TRBD1; CDR3aa: CASSRDRGEQYF; CDR3nt: TGTGCCAGCAGTCGGGACAGGGGCGAGCAGTACTTC
abundance: .; j_gene: TRBJ2-3; v_gene: TRBV20-1; d_gene: .; CDR3aa: CSARSGLSTDTQYF; CDR3nt: TGCAGTGCTAGGTCGGGACTGAGCACAGATACGCAGTATTTT
abundance: many; j_gene: TRBJ2-4; v_gene: TRBV13; d_gene: TRBD2; CDR3aa: CASSPRGGRGGDIQYF; CDR3nt: TGTGCCAGCAGCCCCCGGGGGGGCAGAGGGGGGGACATTCAGTACTTC
abundance: .; j_gene: TRBJ1-4; v_gene: TRBV4-1; d_gene: .; CDR3aa: CASSRLGQPYEKLFF; CDR3nt: TGCGCCAGCAGCCGTCTGGGGCAGCCCTATGAAAAACTGTTTTTT
abundance: few; j_gene: TRBJ1-1; v_gene: TRBV6-1; d_gene: TRBD1; CDR3aa: CASTGTGNTEAFF; CDR3nt: TGTGCCAGCACCGGGACAGGGAACACTGAAGCTTTCTTT
abundance: .; j_gene: TRBJ2-1; v_gene: TRBV7-9; d_gene: .; CDR3aa: CASSLARYNEQFF; CDR3nt: TGTGCCAGCAGCCTAGCGCGGTACAATGAGCAGTTCTTC
abundance: .; j_gene: TRBJ1-5; v_gene: TRBV19; d_gene: .; CDR3aa: CASSSGSWGGQPQHF; CDR3nt: TGTGCCAGTAGTAGCGGGTCGTGGGGGGGTCAGCCCCAGCATTTT
abundance: few; j_gene: TRBJ2-1; v_gene: TRBV7-3; d_gene: .; CDR3aa: CASSFGENEQFF; CDR3nt: TGTGCCAGCAGCTTCGGGGAAAATGAGCAGTTCTTC
abundance: few; j_gene: TRBJ1-1; v_gene: TRBV19; d_gene: .; CDR3aa: CASKDIDKNTEAFF; CDR3nt: TGTGCCAGTAAAGATATAGACAAGAACACTGAAGCTTTCTTT
abundance: few; j_gene: TRBJ1-2; v_gene: TRBV20-1; d_gene: .; CDR3aa: CSEHGTVHGYTF; CDR3nt: TGCAGTGAACACGGGACGGTCCATGGCTACACCTTC
abundance: .; j_gene: TRBJ2-3; v_gene: TRBV28; d_gene: .; CDR3aa: CASRQGDTQYF; CDR3nt: TGTGCCAGCAGACAGGGAGATACGCAGTATTTT
abundance: .; j_gene: TRBJ2-3; v_gene: TRBV9; d_gene: .; CDR3aa: CASHDGTPTDTQYF; CDR3nt: TGTGCCTCCCATGATGGGACCCCCACAGATACGCAGTATTTT
abundance: medium-sized; j_gene: TRBJ2-5; v_gene: TRBV27; d_gene: .; CDR3aa: CASSLSRLGGGETQYF; CDR3nt: TGTGCCAGCAGTTTATCCCGGTTAGGAGGAGGAGAGACCCAGTACTTC
abundance: few; j_gene: TRBJ2-3; v_gene: TRBV6-1; d_gene: TRBD2; CDR3aa: CASRTAGGTDTQYF; CDR3nt: TGTGCCAGCCGGACAGCGGGAGGAACAGATACGCAGTATTTT
abundance: .; j_gene: TRBJ2-2; v_gene: TRBV12-3/TRBV12-4; d_gene: .; CDR3aa: CASSPSILGGELFF; CDR3nt: TGTGCCAGCAGTCCCAGTATACTCGGCGGGGAGCTGTTTTTT
abundance: .; j_gene: TRBJ2-1; v_gene: TRBV11-2; d_gene: .; CDR3aa: CASSFTAQGNEQFF; CDR3nt: TGTGCCAGCAGCTTTACTGCACAAGGCAATGAGCAGTTCTTC
abundance: few; j_gene: TRBJ1-2; v_gene: TRBV6-2/TRBV6-3; d_gene: .; CDR3aa: CASSYGGGGYTF; CDR3nt: TGTGCCAGCAGTTACGGGGGCGGCGGCTACACCTTC
abundance: .; j_gene: TRBJ1-1; v_gene: TRBV28; d_gene: .; CDR3aa: CASSDSGPPLIHF; CDR3nt: TGTGCCAGCAGCGATTCGGGGCCCCCTTTGATCCATTTT
abundance: .; j_gene: TRBJ1-1; v_gene: TRBV27; d_gene: .; CDR3aa: CASSFTGMRAFF; CDR3nt: TGTGCCAGCAGTTTTACAGGGATGCGGGCTTTCTTT
abundance: .; j_gene: TRBJ2-7; v_gene: TRBV5-1; d_gene: TRBD1; CDR3aa: CASRQGYEQYF; CDR3nt: TGCGCCAGTCGACAGGGATACGAGCAGTACTTC
abundance: once; j_gene: TRBJ2-2; v_gene: TRBV11-1; d_gene: .; CDR3aa: CASSPSGAGNTGELFF; CDR3nt: TGTGCCAGCAGCCCGTCGGGAGCGGGGAACACCGGGGAGCTGTTTTTT
abundance: .; j_gene: TRBJ2-3; v_gene: TRBV7-8; d_gene: .; CDR3aa: CASSLRAGSHTDTQYF; CDR3nt: TGTGCCAGCAGCTTGCGGGCGGGCTCCCACACAGATACGCAGTATTTT
abundance: many; j_gene: TRBJ2-1; v_gene: TRBV7-7; d_gene: .; CDR3aa: CASSLDPTRYNEQFF; CDR3nt: TGTGCCAGCAGCTTGGACCCCACGAGGTACAATGAGCAGTTCTTC
abundance: .; j_gene: TRBJ2-7; v_gene: TRBV7-9; d_gene: .; CDR3aa: CASTPGATQVYEQYF; CDR3nt: TGTGCCAGCACACCAGGGGCTACACAGGTTTACGAGCAGTACTTC
abundance: many; j_gene: TRBJ1-4; v_gene: TRBV27; d_gene: .; CDR3aa: CASTSGIINEKLFF; CDR3nt: TGTGCCAGCACTTCCGGGATAATCAATGAAAAACTGTTTTTT
abundance: few; j_gene: TRBJ2-2; v_gene: TRBV6-1; d_gene: .; CDR3aa: CASDNFLGGRRAGELFF; CDR3nt: TGTGCCAGCGACAACTTTTTGGGGGGGCGCAGGGCCGGGGAGCTGTTTTTT
abundance: .; j_gene: TRBJ2-1; v_gene: TRBV11-2; d_gene: TRBD2; CDR3aa: CASSWTSGAHNEQFF; CDR3nt: TGTGCCAGCAGCTGGACTAGCGGGGCGCACAATGAGCAGTTCTTC
abundance: once; j_gene: TRBJ2-1; v_gene: TRBV7-3; d_gene: TRBD2; CDR3aa: CASSPGTSGSYEQFF; CDR3nt: TGTGCCAGCAGCCCCGGGACTAGCGGGAGTTATGAGCAGTTCTTC
abundance: .; j_gene: TRBJ1-2; v_gene: TRBV6-1; d_gene: TRBD1; CDR3aa: CASTGGQGYGYTF; CDR3nt: TGTGCCAGCACCGGTGGACAGGGCTATGGCTACACCTTC
abundance: many; j_gene: TRBJ1-2; v_gene: TRBV9; d_gene: .; CDR3aa: CASSVGQDRGYYGYTF; CDR3nt: TGTGCCAGCAGCGTAGGTCAGGACAGAGGCTACTATGGCTACACCTTC
abundance: .; j_gene: TRBJ1-5; v_gene: TRBV6-2/TRBV6-3; d_gene: .; CDR3aa: CASRRSRGGNQPQHF; CDR3nt: TGTGCCAGCAGACGCAGCCGGGGAGGAAATCAGCCCCAGCATTTT
abundance: .; j_gene: TRBJ2-2; v_gene: TRBV6-2/TRBV6-3; d_gene: TRBD2; CDR3aa: CASSYSRLAGVTGELFF; CDR3nt: TGTGCCAGCAGTTACTCGCGACTAGCGGGAGTCACCGGGGAGCTGTTTTTT
abundance: medium-sized; j_gene: TRBJ1-5; v_gene: TRBV19; d_gene: TRBD1; CDR3aa: CASRDRGLQPQHF; CDR3nt: TGTGCCAGTAGAGACAGGGGACTACAGCCCCAGCATTTT
abundance: few; j_gene: TRBJ2-1; v_gene: TRBV6-5; d_gene: .; CDR3aa: CASSYSTTRQGLYEQFF; CDR3nt: TGTGCCAGCAGTTACTCGACCACCCGCCAAGGCTTGTATGAGCAGTTCTTC
abundance: .; j_gene: TRBJ2-7; v_gene: TRBV20-1; d_gene: TRBD2; CDR3aa: CSADRPSGSSYEQYF; CDR3nt: TGCAGTGCGGACAGGCCTAGCGGGAGCTCCTACGAGCAGTACTTC
abundance: .; j_gene: TRBJ2-1; v_gene: TRBV5-1; d_gene: .; CDR3aa: CASSLGYGNNEQFF; CDR3nt: TGCGCCAGCAGCTTGGGTTACGGGAACAATGAGCAGTTCTTC
abundance: few; j_gene: TRBJ1-5; v_gene: TRBV6-1; d_gene: TRBD1; CDR3aa: CASAGTGVQPQHF; CDR3nt: TGTGCCAGCGCCGGGACAGGGGTACAGCCCCAGCATTTT
abundance: few; j_gene: TRBJ2-5; v_gene: TRBV12-3/TRBV12-4; d_gene: .; CDR3aa: CASSWGTDQETQYF; CDR3nt: TGTGCCAGCAGTTGGGGGACTGATCAAGAGACCCAGTACTTC
abundance: .; j_gene: TRBJ2-1; v_gene: TRBV2; d_gene: TRBD2; CDR3aa: CASSEATSGGADEQFF; CDR3nt: TGTGCCAGCAGTGAAGCAACCAGCGGGGGGGCGGATGAGCAGTTCTTC
abundance: .; j_gene: TRBJ2-7; v_gene: TRBV3-1; d_gene: TRBD2; CDR3aa: CASSRLAGDYEQYF; CDR3nt: TGTGCCAGCAGCCGGCTAGCGGGAGACTACGAGCAGTACTTC
abundance: .; j_gene: TRBJ2-2; v_gene: TRBV11-2; d_gene: .; CDR3aa: CASSLSLARTGELFF; CDR3nt: TGTGCCAGCAGCTTATCCCTAGCGCGAACCGGGGAGCTGTTTTTT
abundance: .; j_gene: TRBJ2-3; v_gene: TRBV20-1; d_gene: TRBD2; CDR3aa: CSARDLRGTSGGTDTQYF; CDR3nt: TGCAGTGCTAGAGATCTTAGAGGGACTAGCGGGGGGACAGATACGCAGTATTTT
abundance: many; j_gene: TRBJ2-2; v_gene: TRBV12-5; d_gene: TRBD1; CDR3aa: CASGLVLGQEDTGELFF; CDR3nt: TGTGCTAGTGGTTTGGTACTGGGACAGGAAGACACCGGGGAGCTGTTTTTT
abundance: .; j_gene: TRBJ2-5; v_gene: TRBV6-1; d_gene: TRBD1; CDR3aa: CASSQTGGRQETQYF; CDR3nt: TGTGCCAGCAGTCAGACAGGGGGCCGTCAAGAGACCCAGTACTTC
abundance: many; j_gene: TRBJ2-7; v_gene: TRBV15; d_gene: TRBD1; CDR3aa: CATSRGTGGIYEQYF; CDR3nt: TGTGCCACCAGCAGAGGAACAGGGGGTATCTACGAGCAGTACTTC